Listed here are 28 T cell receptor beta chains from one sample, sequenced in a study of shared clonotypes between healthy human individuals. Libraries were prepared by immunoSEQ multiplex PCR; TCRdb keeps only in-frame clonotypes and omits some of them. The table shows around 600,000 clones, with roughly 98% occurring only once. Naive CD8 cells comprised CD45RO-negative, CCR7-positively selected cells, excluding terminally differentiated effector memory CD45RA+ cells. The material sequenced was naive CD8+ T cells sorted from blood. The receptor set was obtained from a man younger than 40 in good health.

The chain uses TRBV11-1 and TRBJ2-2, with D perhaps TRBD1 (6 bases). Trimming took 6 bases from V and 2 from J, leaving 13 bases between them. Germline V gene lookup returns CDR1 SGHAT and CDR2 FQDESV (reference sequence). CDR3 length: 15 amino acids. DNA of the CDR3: TGTGCCAGCAGTTCCAGGGACATAAACACCGGGGAGCTGTTTTTT. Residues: CASSSRDINTGELFF.

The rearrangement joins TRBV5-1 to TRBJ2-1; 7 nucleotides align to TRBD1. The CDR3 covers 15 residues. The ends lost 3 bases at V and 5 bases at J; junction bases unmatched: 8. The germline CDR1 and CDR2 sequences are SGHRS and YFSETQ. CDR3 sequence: CASSSWDSIDNEQFF. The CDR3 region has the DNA TGCGCCAGCAGCTCCTGGGACAGTATTGACAATGAGCAGTTCTTC.

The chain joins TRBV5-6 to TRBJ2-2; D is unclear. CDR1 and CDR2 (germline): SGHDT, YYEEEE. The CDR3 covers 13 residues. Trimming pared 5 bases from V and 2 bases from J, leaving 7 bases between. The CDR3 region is CASRLGNTGELFF. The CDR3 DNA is TGTGCCAGCAGGCTGGGAAACACCGGGGAGCTGTTTTTT. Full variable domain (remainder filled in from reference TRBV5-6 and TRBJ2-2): DAGVTQSPTHLIKTRGQQVTLRCSPKSGHDTVSWYQQALGQGPQFIFQYYEEEERQRGNFPDRFSGHQFPNYSSELNVNALLLGDSALYLCASRLGNTGELFFGEGSRLTVL.

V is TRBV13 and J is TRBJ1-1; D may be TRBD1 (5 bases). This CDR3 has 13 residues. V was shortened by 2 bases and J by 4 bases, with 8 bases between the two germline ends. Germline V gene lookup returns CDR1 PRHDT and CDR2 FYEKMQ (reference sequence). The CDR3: CASSLWGSTEAFF. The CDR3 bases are TGTGCCAGCAGCTTATGGGGCTCCACTGAAGCTTTCTTT.

The DNA of the CDR3 is TGCGCCAGCAGCTTTCTGAACACCGGGGAGCTGTTTTTT. Protein: CASSFLNTGELFF. The chain has TRBV5-1 and TRBJ2-2; D not resolved. CDR1 and CDR2 from the germline V gene are SGHRS and YFSETQ. The V end lost 2 bases, the J end lost 1 base, and 3 bases lay between the germline ends. This CDR3 has 13 residues.

The CDR3 DNA is TGCGCCAGTGGGGACAGGGCGGGTCAGCCCCAGCATTTT. Amino acid sequence: CASGDRAGQPQHF. The chain links TRBV4-3 to TRBJ1-5; 9 nucleotides agree with TRBD1. Germline CDR1 is LGHNA and CDR2 is YSLEER. Trimming at V came to 9 bases and at J to 6 bases, leaving 6 bases not matched to a gene. The CDR3 has 13 residues.

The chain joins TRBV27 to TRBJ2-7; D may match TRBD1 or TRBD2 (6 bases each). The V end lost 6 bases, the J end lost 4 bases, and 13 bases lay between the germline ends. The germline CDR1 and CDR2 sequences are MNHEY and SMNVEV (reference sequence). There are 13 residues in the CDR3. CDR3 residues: CASSPGGPYEQYF. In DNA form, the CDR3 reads TGTGCCAGCAGCCCCGGGGGCCCATACGAGCAGTACTTC.

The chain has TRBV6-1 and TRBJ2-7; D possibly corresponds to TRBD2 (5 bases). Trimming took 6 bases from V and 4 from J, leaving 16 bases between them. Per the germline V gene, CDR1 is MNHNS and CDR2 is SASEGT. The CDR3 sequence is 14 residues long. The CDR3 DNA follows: TGTGCCAGCAGATACAGCGGCCCCGGGTACGAGCAGTACTTC. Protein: CASRYSGPGYEQYF.

CDR3 amino acids: CASSVARGAYTGELFF. The CDR3, as DNA: TGTGCCAGCAGCGTAGCAAGAGGTGCATACACCGGGGAGCTGTTTTTT. V gene TRBV9 combines with J gene TRBJ2-2; D is ambiguous. V lost 0 bases, J lost 3 bases, and 12 bases lay in between. CDR1 is SGDLS and CDR2 is YYNGEE in the germline V gene. The CDR3 is 16 residues long.

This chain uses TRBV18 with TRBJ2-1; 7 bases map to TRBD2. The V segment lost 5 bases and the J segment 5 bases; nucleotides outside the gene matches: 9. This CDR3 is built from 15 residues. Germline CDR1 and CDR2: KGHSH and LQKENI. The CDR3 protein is CASSSRGGSNNEQFF. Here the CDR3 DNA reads TGTGCCAGCTCATCCCGCGGGGGTTCCAACAATGAGCAGTTCTTC.

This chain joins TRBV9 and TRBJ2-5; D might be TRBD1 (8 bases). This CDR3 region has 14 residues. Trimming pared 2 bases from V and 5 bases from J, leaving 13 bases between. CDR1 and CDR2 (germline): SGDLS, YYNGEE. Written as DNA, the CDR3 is TGTGCCAGCAGCGTCGGACAGGGAGGGGAGACCCAGTACTTC. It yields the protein CASSVGQGGETQYF.

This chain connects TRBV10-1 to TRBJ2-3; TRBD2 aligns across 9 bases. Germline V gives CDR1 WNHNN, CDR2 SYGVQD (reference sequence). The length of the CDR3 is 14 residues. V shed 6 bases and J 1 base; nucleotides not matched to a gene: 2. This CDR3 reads CASSRGRGTDTQYF. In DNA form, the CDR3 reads TGCGCCAGCAGCCGCGGGAGGGGCACAGATACGCAGTATTTT.

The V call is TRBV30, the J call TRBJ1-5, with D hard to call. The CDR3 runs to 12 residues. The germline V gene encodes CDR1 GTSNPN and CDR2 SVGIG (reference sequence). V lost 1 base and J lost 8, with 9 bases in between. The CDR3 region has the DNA TGTGCCTGGAGTGCAGCCGGAAAGCCCCAGCATTTT. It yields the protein CAWSAAGKPQHF.

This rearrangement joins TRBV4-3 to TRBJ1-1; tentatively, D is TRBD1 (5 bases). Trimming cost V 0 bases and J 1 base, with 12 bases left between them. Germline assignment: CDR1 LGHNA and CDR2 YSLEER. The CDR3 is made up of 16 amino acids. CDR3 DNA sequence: TGCGCCAGCAGCCAAGATTTCCCGGGACCGAACACTGAAGCTTTCTTT. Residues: CASSQDFPGPNTEAFF.

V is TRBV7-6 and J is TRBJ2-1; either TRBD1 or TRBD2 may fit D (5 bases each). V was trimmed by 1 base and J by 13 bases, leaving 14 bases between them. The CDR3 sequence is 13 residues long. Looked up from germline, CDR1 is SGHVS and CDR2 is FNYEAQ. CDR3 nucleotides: TGTGCCAGCAGCTTAGGGGAGACAGCGCTACAGTTCTTC. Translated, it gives CASSLGETALQFF.

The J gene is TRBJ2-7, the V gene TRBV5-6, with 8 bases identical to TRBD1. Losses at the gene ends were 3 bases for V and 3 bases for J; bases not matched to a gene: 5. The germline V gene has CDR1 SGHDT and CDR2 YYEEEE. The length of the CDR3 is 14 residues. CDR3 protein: CASSSGDRGYEQYF. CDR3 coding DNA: TGTGCCAGCAGCTCGGGAGACAGGGGCTACGAGCAGTACTTC.

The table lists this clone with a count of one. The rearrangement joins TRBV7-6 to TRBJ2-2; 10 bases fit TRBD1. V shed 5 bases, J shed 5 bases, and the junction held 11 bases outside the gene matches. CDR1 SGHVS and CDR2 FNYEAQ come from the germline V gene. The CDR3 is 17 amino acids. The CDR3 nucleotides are TGTGCCAGCAGCCCGGGGAGACAGGGGGCGAGGACCGGGGAGCTGTTTTTT. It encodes CASSPGRQGARTGELFF.

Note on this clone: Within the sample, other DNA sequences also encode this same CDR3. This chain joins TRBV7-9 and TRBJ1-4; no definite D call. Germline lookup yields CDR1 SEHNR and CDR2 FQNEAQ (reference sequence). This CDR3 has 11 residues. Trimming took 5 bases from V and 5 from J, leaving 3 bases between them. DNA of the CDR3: TGTGCCAGCAGCAGAAATGAAAAACTGTTTTTT. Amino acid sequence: CASSRNEKLFF.

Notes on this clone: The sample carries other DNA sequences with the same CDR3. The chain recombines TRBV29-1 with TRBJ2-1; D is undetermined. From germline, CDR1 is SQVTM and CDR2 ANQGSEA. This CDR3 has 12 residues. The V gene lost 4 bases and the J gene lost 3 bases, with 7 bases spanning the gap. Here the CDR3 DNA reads TGCAGCGTTGTTCTACTCTACAATGAGCAGTTCTTC. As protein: CSVVLLYNEQFF.

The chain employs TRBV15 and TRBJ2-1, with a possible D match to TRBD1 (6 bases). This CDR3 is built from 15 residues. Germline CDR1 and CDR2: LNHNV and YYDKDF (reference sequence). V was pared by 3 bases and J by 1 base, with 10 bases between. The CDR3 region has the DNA TGTGCCACCAGCAGTTCAGGGGTTTCCTACAATGAGCAGTTCTTC. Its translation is CATSSSGVSYNEQFF.

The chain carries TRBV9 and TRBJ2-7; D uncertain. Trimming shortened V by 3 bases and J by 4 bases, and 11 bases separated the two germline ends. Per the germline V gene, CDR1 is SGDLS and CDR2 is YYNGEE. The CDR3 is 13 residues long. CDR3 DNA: TGTGCCAGCAGCGGGGCGGTCGGGTACGAGCAGTACTTC. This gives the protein CASSGAVGYEQYF. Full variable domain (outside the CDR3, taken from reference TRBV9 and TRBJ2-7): DSGVTQTPKHLITATGQRVTLRCSPRSGDLSVYWYQQSLDQGLQFLIQYYNGEERAKGNILERFSAQQFPDLHSELNLSSLELGDSALYFCASSGAVGYEQYFGPGTRLTVT.

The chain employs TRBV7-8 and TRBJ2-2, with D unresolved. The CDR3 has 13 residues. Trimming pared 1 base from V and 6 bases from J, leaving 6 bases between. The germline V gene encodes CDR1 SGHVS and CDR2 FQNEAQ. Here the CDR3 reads CASSLVLPGELFF. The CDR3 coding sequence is TGTGCCAGCAGCTTAGTCCTTCCCGGGGAGCTGTTTTTT. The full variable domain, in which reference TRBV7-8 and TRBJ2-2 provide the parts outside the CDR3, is GAGVSQSPRYKVAKRGQDVALRCDPISGHVSLFWYQQALGQGPEFLTYFQNEAQLDKSGLPSDRFFAERPEGSVSTLKIQRTQQEDSAVYLCASSLVLPGELFFGEGSRLTVL.

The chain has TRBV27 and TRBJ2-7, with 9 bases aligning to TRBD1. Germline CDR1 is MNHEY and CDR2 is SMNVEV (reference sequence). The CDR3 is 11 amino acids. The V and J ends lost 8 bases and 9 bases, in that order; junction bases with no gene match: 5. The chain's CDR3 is CASGTGSVQYF. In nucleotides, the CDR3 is TGTGCCAGCGGGACAGGGTCGGTGCAGTACTTC.

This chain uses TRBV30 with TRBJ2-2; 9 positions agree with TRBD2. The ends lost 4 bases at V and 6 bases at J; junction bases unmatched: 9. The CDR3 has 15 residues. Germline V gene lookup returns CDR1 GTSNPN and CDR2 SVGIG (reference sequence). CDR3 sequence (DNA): TGTGCCTGGAAATCCCCGGGACTAGCTGCCGGGGAGCTGTTTTTT. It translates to CAWKSPGLAAGELFF.

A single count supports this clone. CDR3 protein: CASSFEASGRAVGPYNEQFF. CDR3 DNA: TGTGCCAGCAGTTTTGAGGCTAGCGGGAGGGCCGTCGGCCCCTACAATGAGCAGTTCTTC. The genes are TRBV28 and TRBJ2-1; 12 bases match TRBD2. The CDR3 extends over 20 amino acids. V lost 3 bases and J lost 2; bases outside the gene matches: 14. Per germline, CDR1 MDHEN and CDR2 SYDVKM.

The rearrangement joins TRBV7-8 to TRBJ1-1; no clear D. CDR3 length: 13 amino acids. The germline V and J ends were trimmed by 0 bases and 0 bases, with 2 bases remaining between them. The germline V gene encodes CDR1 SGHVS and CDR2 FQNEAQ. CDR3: CASSLAMNTEAFF. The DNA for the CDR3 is TGTGCCAGCAGCTTAGCTATGAACACTGAAGCTTTCTTT.

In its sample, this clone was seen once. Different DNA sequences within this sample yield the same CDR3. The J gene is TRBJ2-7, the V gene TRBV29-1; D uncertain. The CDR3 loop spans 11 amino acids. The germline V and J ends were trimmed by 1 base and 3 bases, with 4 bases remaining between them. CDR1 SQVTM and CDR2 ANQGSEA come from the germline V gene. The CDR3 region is CSVEVGYEQYF. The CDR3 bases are TGCAGCGTTGAAGTTGGCTACGAGCAGTACTTC.

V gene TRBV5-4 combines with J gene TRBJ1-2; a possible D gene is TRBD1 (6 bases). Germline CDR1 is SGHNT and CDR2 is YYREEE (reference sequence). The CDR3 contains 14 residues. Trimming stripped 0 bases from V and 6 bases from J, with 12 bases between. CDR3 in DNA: TGTGCCAGCAGCTTGGAAACAGGGTCCCATGGCTACACCTTC. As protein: CASSLETGSHGYTF.